The 29 T cell receptor beta chains presented below share a single source sample, sequenced in a study of patients and donors after allogeneic stem cell transplantation. TCRdb reprocessed the RT-PCR reads with MiXCR, giving one entry per CDR3 protein. Here the sample spans around 240,000 distinct CDR3 sequences, 12% to 15% being singletons. The sequencing sample was made of blood, either unsorted or a sorted T cell fraction (not recorded which). These receptors were taken from a human donor who was either an allogeneic HSCT recipient or a stem cell or donor lymphocyte infusion donor (not recorded which). It is not recorded whose cells these are; they may come from a transplant donor.

This clonotype has more than one count but fewer than ten. V gene TRBV10-3 combines with J gene TRBJ2-7, with unresolved D. V was trimmed by 2 bases and J by 5 bases, leaving 4 bases between them. This CDR3 spans 11 amino acids. In germline, CDR1 is ENHRY, CDR2 SYGVKD. This chain's CDR3 is CAISEGHEQYF. For the CDR3, the DNA is TGTGCCATCAGTGAGGGGCACGAGCAGTACTTC.

This clonotype was counted once. The CDR3 DNA is TGCAGCGTTGGTAGTGGCACGAACTACGAGCAGTACTTC. Residues: CSVGSGTNYEQYF. This sequence joins TRBV29-1 and TRBJ2-7; D is unresolved. This CDR3 spans 13 amino acids. V lost 4 bases and J 3 bases, leaving 13 bases between the germline ends. Germline assignment: CDR1 SQVTM and CDR2 ANQGSEA.

J is TRBJ1-5 and V is TRBV7-2, with D unclear. Germline-derived CDR1 and CDR2 are SGHTA and FQGNSA. The V and J ends lost 1 base and 8 bases respectively, with 15 bases between them. The CDR3 consists of 15 residues. The CDR3 is CASSLDFSLSEPQHF. DNA of the CDR3: TGTGCCAGCAGCTTAGATTTCAGTCTAAGCGAGCCCCAGCATTTT.

This clonotype has ten or more counts. The gene calls are TRBV20-1 and TRBJ2-1; TRBD2 aligns across 13 bases. The CDR3 has 16 residues. CDR1 DFQATT and CDR2 SNEGSKA come from the germline V gene (reference sequence). V gave up 0 bases and J gave up 9 bases; unmatched junction bases: 8. CDR3 sequence: CSARDQGLAGLGEQFF. The DNA for the CDR3 is TGCAGTGCTAGAGATCAGGGACTAGCGGGACTAGGTGAGCAGTTCTTC.

This clonotype was seen ten or more times. The genes are TRBV28 and TRBJ2-7, with D possibly TRBD1 on 6 matching bases. V lost 7 bases and J lost 7, with 23 bases in between. Germline CDR1 and CDR2: MDHEN and SYDVKM. This CDR3 contains 15 residues. The CDR3 region has the DNA TGTGCCAGCACCCTTTCTCACGGACAGTCGAAAGAGCAGTACTTC. It specifies CASTLSHGQSKEQYF.

This clonotype has ten or more counts. The gene calls are TRBV11-2 and TRBJ2-5; TRBD2 matches at 12 bases. V was pared by 5 bases and J by 5 bases, with 6 bases of the junction left unmatched. CDR3 length: 15 amino acids. Germline V gene lookup returns CDR1 SGHAT and CDR2 FQNNGV. The DNA for the CDR3 is TGTGCCAGCAGCGCTAGCGGGAGGGCCTACGAGACCCAGTACTTC. Amino acids: CASSASGRAYETQYF.

V usage is TRBV2 and J usage is TRBJ2-5; D is undetermined. The germline V and J ends were trimmed by 4 bases and 5 bases, with 11 bases remaining between them. The CDR3 covers 13 residues. Germline assignment: CDR1 SNHLY and CDR2 FYNNEI. The CDR3 sequence is CASSARIRETQYF. CDR3 bases: TGTGCCAGCAGTGCTCGAATCCGGGAGACCCAGTACTTC.

The genes are TRBV30 and TRBJ2-5, with TRBD2 as a possible D gene (6 bases). V shed 1 base and J shed 2 bases, with 8 bases lying between them. The CDR3 contains 13 residues. The germline gives CDR1 GTSNPN, CDR2 SVGIG (reference sequence). CDR3 coding DNA: TGTGCCTGGAGTGGGGGGACTCAAGAGACCCAGTACTTC. Residues: CAWSGGTQETQYF.

This clonotype was detected ten times or more. V and J are TRBV5-1 and TRBJ2-5; D is possibly TRBD2 (5 bases). The germline V gene encodes CDR1 SGHRS and CDR2 YFSETQ. This CDR3 has 12 residues. The V and J ends lost 5 bases and 5 bases respectively, with 10 bases between them. The CDR3 nucleotides are TGCGCCAGCAGAACAGAGCGGGAGACCCAGTACTTC. It codes for CASRTERETQYF.

In its sample, this clonotype was seen many times. V usage is TRBV20-1 and J usage is TRBJ2-5, with TRBD2 identical over 9 bases. Unmatched junction bases numbered 10, after V lost 3 bases and J lost 2 bases. There are 16 residues in the CDR3. Germline CDR1 and CDR2: DFQATT and SNEGSKA (reference sequence). The CDR3 region has the DNA TGCAGTGCTAGTCATGGTCTAGCGGGAATACAAGAGACCCAGTACTTC. This sequence encodes CSASHGLAGIQETQYF.

This chain joins TRBV18 and TRBJ2-2; 9 nucleotides line up with TRBD1. Looked up from germline, CDR1 is KGHSH and CDR2 is LQKENI. The CDR3 has 16 residues. V lost 4 bases to trimming and J lost 5 bases; unmatched junction nucleotides: 8. The CDR3 spells CASSLKPGQGTGELFF. CDR3 in DNA: TGTGCCAGCTCACTAAAACCGGGACAGGGAACCGGGGAGCTGTTTTTT.

In this sample, this clonotype turned up a few times. The chain joins TRBV7-2 to TRBJ1-4; 9 bases are a match to TRBD1. This CDR3 has 16 residues. Germline V gives CDR1 SGHTA, CDR2 FQGNSA. Trimming removed 4 bases from V and 5 bases from J; junction bases left unmatched: 8. For the CDR3, the DNA is TGTGCCAGCAGCTACCTCCCGGGACAGGGAAATGAAAAACTGTTTTTT. Translation: CASSYLPGQGNEKLFF.

This clonotype was observed at least ten times. The rearrangement joins TRBV27 to TRBJ2-7; 9 bases fit TRBD2. V gave up 4 bases and J gave up 2 bases; unmatched junction bases: 18. In germline, CDR1 is MNHEY, CDR2 SMNVEV (reference sequence). This CDR3 has 19 amino acids. The CDR3 nucleotides read TGTGCCAGCAGTTCCATAGCGGGAGATTGGACCGACACACCCTACGAGCAGTACTTC. It is translated as CASSSIAGDWTDTPYEQYF.

In this sample, this clonotype turned up a few times. Relative to the germline gene, one junction end is altered; a read error may explain this. V usage is TRBV29-1 and J usage is TRBJ2-7, with 9 bases that match TRBD2. Germline V lookup: CDR1 SQVTM, CDR2 ANQGSEA. This CDR3 contains 11 residues. The CDR3: CSVHTGTSWDF. As DNA, the CDR3 is TGCAGCGTGCACACCGGGACTAGCTGGGACTTC.

V usage is TRBV4-1 and J usage is TRBJ1-1, with D unclear. V was pared by 3 bases and J by 2 bases, with 7 bases between. Per germline, CDR1 MGHRA and CDR2 YSYEKL. The CDR3 has 13 residues. The CDR3 loop is CASSHRINTEAFF. The CDR3 DNA reads TGCGCCAGCAGCCATAGGATTAACACTGAAGCTTTCTTT.

The rearrangement links TRBV6-5 to TRBJ2-7; D gene unclear. The CDR3 has 15 amino acids. Trimming left V 2 bases short and J 4 bases short, with 15 bases between. Germline V gene lookup returns CDR1 MNHEY and CDR2 SVGAGI. The CDR3 region is CASSYLPPLPYEQYF. For the CDR3, the DNA is TGTGCCAGCAGTTACCTTCCCCCTCTCCCTTACGAGCAGTACTTC.

The rearrangement joins TRBV9 to TRBJ2-1; a weak D match, TRBD2 (5 bases). Germline V lookup: CDR1 SGDLS, CDR2 YYNGEE. V shed 2 bases and J shed 9 bases, with 15 bases lying between them. This CDR3 comprises 14 residues. The chain's CDR3 is CASSVSGSRGEQFF. Written as DNA, the CDR3 is TGTGCCAGCAGCGTTAGTGGGAGTCGCGGTGAGCAGTTCTTC.

This clonotype occurred a few times. This chain connects TRBV6-2 or TRBV6-3 to TRBJ2-7, with 13 bases that match TRBD2. This CDR3 is built from 16 residues. V lost 2 bases, J lost 3 bases, and 4 bases stayed unmatched. Germline assignment: CDR1 MNHEY and CDR2 SVGEGT. The CDR3 bases are TGTGCCAGCAGTTACGGGACTAGCGGGGTTTACTACGAGCAGTACTTC. This sequence encodes CASSYGTSGVYYEQYF.

The V call is TRBV20-1, the J call TRBJ2-7; D tentatively fits TRBD1 or TRBD2 (5 bases each). V lost 1 base and J 7 bases, leaving 11 bases between the germline ends. The length of the CDR3 is 12 residues. CDR1 and CDR2 (germline): DFQATT, SNEGSKA (reference sequence). CDR3 DNA sequence: TGCAGTGCTAGAGTGGCAGGGAGTGAGCAGTACTTC. This translates into CSARVAGSEQYF.

This clonotype appeared many times. CDR3 sequence reads: CASSVAPTGQRAYEQYF. In DNA, the CDR3 is TGTGCCAGCAGCGTAGCCCCTACGGGACAACGGGCCTACGAGCAGTACTTC. The chain links TRBV9 to TRBJ2-7; possible D gene TRBD1, 6 bases. The V and J ends lost 0 bases and 2 bases respectively, with 18 bases between them. Per germline, CDR1 SGDLS and CDR2 YYNGEE. This CDR3 region has 17 residues.

This clonotype was detected only a few times. The chain carries TRBV14 and TRBJ2-1, with D perhaps matching TRBD1 (5 bases). The germline gives CDR1 SGHDN, CDR2 FVKESK. V was cut by 4 bases and J by 0 bases, with 10 bases left in between. The CDR3 is 15 amino acids. CDR3 DNA sequence: TGTGCCAGCAGCCGGGGCTTAAGCTCCTACAATGAGCAGTTCTTC. This encodes CASSRGLSSYNEQFF.

This chain links TRBV12-3 or TRBV12-4 with TRBJ2-2; D tentatively fits TRBD1 or TRBD2 (5 bases each). V gave up 11 bases and J gave up 0 bases, with 10 bases separating them. The CDR3 has 13 residues. The DNA for the CDR3 is TGTGCCGCCGGGACGGCGAACACCGGGGAGCTGTTTTTT. This encodes CAAGTANTGELFF.

The chain couples TRBV15 to TRBJ2-3; no reliable D call. CDR3 size: 12 residues. V lost 3 bases and J 4 bases, leaving 5 bases between the germline ends. Per germline, CDR1 LNHNV and CDR2 YYDKDF (reference sequence). In DNA form, the CDR3 reads TGTGCCACCAGCAGGACTGCAGATACGCAGTATTTT. Protein sequence: CATSRTADTQYF.

The CDR3 protein is CASSWRGYTF. Written as DNA, the CDR3 is TGTGCCAGCAGTTGGCGTGGCTACACCTTC. The chain couples TRBV2 to TRBJ1-2; D is uncertain. The V gene lost 5 bases and the J gene lost 7 bases, with 5 bases spanning the gap. Germline CDR1 reads SNHLY; CDR2 reads FYNNEI. The CDR3 sequence is 10 residues long.

This chain connects TRBV20-1 to TRBJ2-5, with a tentative D call TRBD1 (6 bases). This CDR3 comprises 12 residues. CDR1 is DFQATT and CDR2 is SNEGSKA in the germline V gene (reference sequence). The germline V and J ends were trimmed by 4 bases and 4 bases, with 10 bases remaining between them. The CDR3 DNA reads TGCAGTGCTAAGTGGGGGCGAGAGACCCAGTACTTC. Residues: CSAKWGRETQYF.

The rearrangement joins TRBV3-1 to TRBJ2-1, with TRBD2 identical over 8 bases. With 6 bases clipped from V and 4 bases from J, the junction kept 5 bases outside the gene matches. The CDR3 runs 14 residues. Germline CDR1 and CDR2: LGHDT and YNNKEL (reference sequence). The CDR3 protein is CASRTSGGYNEQFF. The CDR3 region has the DNA TGTGCCAGCAGAACTAGCGGCGGTTACAATGAGCAGTTCTTC.

This clonotype was observed a handful of times. The chain has TRBV3-1 and TRBJ2-2; no reliable D call. Germline V gene data show CDR1 as LGHDT and CDR2 as YNNKEL (reference sequence). Trimming removed 2 bases from V and 4 bases from J, with 8 bases in between. The CDR3 totals 14 residues. CDR3 protein: CASSQHPSTGELFF. The CDR3 bases are TGTGCCAGCAGCCAACACCCTAGCACCGGGGAGCTGTTTTTT.

This clonotype has at least ten counts. J is TRBJ1-3 and V is TRBV4-1, with a weak D call TRBD1 (5 bases). This CDR3 region has 17 residues. Germline V lookup: CDR1 MGHRA, CDR2 YSYEKL. Trimming left V 2 bases short and J 0 bases short, with 14 bases between. The CDR3 DNA follows: TGCGCCAGCAGCCAAAGACAGCCGATTGACTCTGGAAACACCATATATTTT. This gives the protein CASSQRQPIDSGNTIYF.

The chain recombines TRBV25-1 with TRBJ2-5; 8 positions agree with TRBD1. The CDR3 is 14 amino acids. V was pared by 4 bases and J by 5 bases, with 6 bases of the junction left unmatched. The germline V gene has CDR1 MGHDK and CDR2 SYGVNS. CDR3 sequence: CASSVGTGYETQYF. The CDR3 DNA follows: TGTGCCAGCAGTGTAGGGACAGGCTATGAGACCCAGTACTTC.